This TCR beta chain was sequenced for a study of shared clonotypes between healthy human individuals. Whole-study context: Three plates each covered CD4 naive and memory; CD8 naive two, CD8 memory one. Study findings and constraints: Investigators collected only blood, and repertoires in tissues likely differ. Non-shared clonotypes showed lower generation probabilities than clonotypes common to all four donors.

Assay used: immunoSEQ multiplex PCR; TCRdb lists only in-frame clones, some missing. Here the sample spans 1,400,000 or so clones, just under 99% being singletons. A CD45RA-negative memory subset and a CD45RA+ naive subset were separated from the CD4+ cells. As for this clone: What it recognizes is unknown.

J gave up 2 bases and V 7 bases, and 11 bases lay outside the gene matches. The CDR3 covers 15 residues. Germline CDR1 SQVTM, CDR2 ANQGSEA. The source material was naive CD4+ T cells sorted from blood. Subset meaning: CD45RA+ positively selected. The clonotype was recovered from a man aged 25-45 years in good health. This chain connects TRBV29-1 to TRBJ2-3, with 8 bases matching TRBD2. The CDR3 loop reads CSGSTGGRPTDTQYF. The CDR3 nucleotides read TGCAGCGGGTCCACGGGCGGGAGGCCCACAGATACGCAGTATTTT.